This entry lists 22 T cell receptor beta chains sequenced from one sample in a study of T-cell reconstitution after alpha-beta-depleted transplantation in children. It was with unique molecular identifiers that the TCRbeta library was prepared. TCRdb redid the calling of the PCR reads with MiXCR, one entry per CDR3 protein. The sample lists some 550,000 distinct CDR3 sequences, 15% to 20% occurring once. Sequenced material: PBMCs from the stem cell graft donor, taken from the stem cell graft. The receptor set was obtained from a human donor who donated a stem cell graft to a child with acute lymphoblastic leukemia.

A few counts support this clonotype. The chain couples TRBV12-3 or TRBV12-4 to TRBJ1-5; D possibly corresponds to TRBD1 (6 bases). Trimming removed 5 bases from V and 2 bases from J, with 10 bases in between. CDR3 length: 14 amino acids. The CDR3 reads CASSTRQGNQPQHF. Here the CDR3 DNA reads TGTGCCAGCAGTACTCGACAGGGCAATCAGCCCCAGCATTTT.

The chain links TRBV6-1 to TRBJ2-1; 10 bases match TRBD1. With V trimmed by 6 bases and J by 6 bases, 5 bases remained unmatched. The CDR3 loop spans 14 amino acids. Germline V gives CDR1 MNHNS, CDR2 SASEGT. CDR3 region: CASSRDRGGNEQFF. CDR3 DNA sequence: TGTGCCAGCAGCCGGGACAGGGGCGGCAATGAGCAGTTCTTC.

This clonotype has a count of ten or more. The chain combines TRBV6-2 or TRBV6-3 with TRBJ2-1, with a tentative D call TRBD2 (6 bases). Trimming left V 4 bases short and J 0 bases short, with 25 bases between. The CDR3 is 20 residues long. Germline V lookup: CDR1 MNHEY, CDR2 SVGEGT. This CDR3 reads CASSSLPYSGGTSSYNEQFF. As DNA, the CDR3 is TGTGCCAGCAGTTCCCTGCCCTACTCCGGGGGTACCAGCTCCTACAATGAGCAGTTCTTC.

This sequence joins TRBV25-1 and TRBJ1-4, with D perhaps TRBD1 (5 bases). V was shortened by 3 bases and J by 7 bases, with 15 bases between the two germline ends. The CDR3 sequence is 15 residues long. Germline loops: CDR1 MGHDK, CDR2 SYGVNS. CDR3: CASSDSGGLGEKLFF. The CDR3 DNA reads as TGTGCCAGCAGTGACTCGGGGGGTCTTGGTGAAAAACTGTTTTTT.

The chain combines TRBV5-1 with TRBJ2-3, with TRBD2 matching 11 bases. Trimming at V came to 4 bases and at J to 0 bases, leaving 10 bases not matched to a gene. Germline V CDR1 and CDR2: SGHRS, YFSETQ. This CDR3 has 18 amino acids. CDR3 region: CASSPLAGALLSTDTQYF. The CDR3 DNA reads as TGCGCCAGCAGCCCACTAGCGGGAGCCCTCCTTAGCACAGATACGCAGTATTTT.

This clonotype was observed a few times. V and J are TRBV10-3 and TRBJ2-7; 11 bases are a match to TRBD2. Germline CDR1 reads ENHRY; CDR2 reads SYGVKD. The CDR3 covers 17 residues. Trimming cost V 0 bases and J 3 bases; bases outside gene matches: 7. The CDR3 reads CAISESIGLAGGYEQYF. The CDR3 region has the DNA TGTGCCATCAGTGAGTCAATCGGACTAGCGGGCGGCTACGAGCAGTACTTC.

This clonotype appeared many times. The CDR3 bases are TGTGCCAGCACTAGCGGGAGCCCGAACACCGGGGAGCTGTTTTTT. This encodes CASTSGSPNTGELFF. The genes are TRBV12-3 or TRBV12-4 and TRBJ2-2; 10 nucleotides match TRBD2. With 7 bases clipped from V and 0 bases from J, the junction kept 2 bases outside the gene matches. The CDR3 consists of 15 residues.

This clonotype has a handful of counts. The genes are TRBV7-9 and TRBJ2-5; D remains unclear. The germline V gene has CDR1 SEHNR and CDR2 FQNEAQ (reference sequence). CDR3 length equals 14 residues. Trimming shortened V by 5 bases and J by 2 bases, and 12 bases separated the two germline ends. The CDR3 DNA sequence: TGTGCCAGCAGCGAAGGGCCGGTGCAAGAGACCCAGTACTTC. Translating gives CASSEGPVQETQYF.

This clonotype was picked up a small number of times. This chain uses TRBV5-1 with TRBJ2-1; possible D gene TRBD1, 6 bases. The germline V and J ends were trimmed by 1 base and 4 bases, with 15 bases remaining between them. The CDR3 totals 16 residues. CDR1 and CDR2 (germline): SGHRS, YFSETQ. DNA for the CDR3: TGCGCCAGCAGCTTGACCACAGGGTCCCGTTACAATGAGCAGTTCTTC. Translation gives CASSLTTGSRYNEQFF.

The sample holds a few counts of this clonotype. The genes are TRBV29-1 and TRBJ2-1; TRBD1 matches 8 bases. V gave up 6 bases and J gave up 4 bases; unmatched junction bases: 2. Germline CDR1 is SQVTM and CDR2 is ANQGSEA. This CDR3 has 12 amino acids. Here the CDR3 reads CSVRTGYNEQFF. CDR3 DNA: TGCAGCGTCCGGACAGGGTACAATGAGCAGTTCTTC.

V gene TRBV20-1 combines with J gene TRBJ1-1; D unclear. V lost 6 bases to trimming and J lost 0 bases, with 14 bases between them. CDR1 DFQATT and CDR2 SNEGSKA come from the germline V gene (reference sequence). The CDR3 extends over 14 amino acids. The CDR3 nucleotides are TGCAGTGCCGTGCCCTTGATAGTGAACACTGAAGCTTTCTTT. The encoded protein is CSAVPLIVNTEAFF.

The chain carries TRBV7-2 and TRBJ2-3; 10 nucleotides match TRBD2. J was trimmed by 4 bases and V by 5 bases; bases with no gene match: 6. The CDR3 contains 15 residues. Per the germline V gene, CDR1 is SGHTA and CDR2 is FQGNSA. The CDR3 loop reads CASSRTSGTADTQYF. The CDR3, as DNA: TGTGCCAGCAGCCGCACTAGCGGGACAGCAGATACGCAGTATTTT.

The genes are TRBV25-1 and TRBJ2-5; D is possibly TRBD1 (6 bases). The CDR3 has 15 amino acids. Between the trimmed V and J ends, which lost 4 bases and 5 bases, there was a span of 17 bases. Germline CDR1 is MGHDK and CDR2 is SYGVNS. The CDR3 spells CASSATGPKRETQYF. The CDR3 DNA is TGTGCCAGCAGTGCGACAGGTCCAAAGCGGGAGACCCAGTACTTC.

The V call is TRBV10-2, the J call TRBJ2-1; tentatively, D is TRBD2 (6 bases). Germline V gene data show CDR1 as WSHSY and CDR2 as SAAADI. V shed 4 bases and J shed 10 bases, with 11 bases lying between them. This CDR3 comprises 12 residues. The CDR3 DNA reads TGCGCCAGCAGTGCCGGCGGAGGGGAGCAGTTCTTC. Translation gives CASSAGGGEQFF.

This clonotype has more than one count but fewer than ten. CDR3 bases: TGCAGCGTTGAACCCGGGACAGCGAACACTGAAGCTTTCTTT. Translation gives CSVEPGTANTEAFF. The chain employs TRBV29-1 and TRBJ1-1, with 7 positions matching TRBD1. Germline loops: CDR1 SQVTM, CDR2 ANQGSEA. This CDR3 region has 14 residues. V lost 2 bases, J lost 1 base, and 4 bases stayed unmatched.

This clonotype was counted a few times. The rearrangement links TRBV12-3 or TRBV12-4 to TRBJ1-1; D is uncertain. V gave up 6 bases and J gave up 3 bases, with 17 bases separating them. The CDR3 contains 15 residues. This CDR3 is CASSPSRAVHTEAFF. The CDR3 DNA reads as TGTGCCAGCAGCCCATCAAGGGCGGTTCACACTGAAGCTTTCTTT.

Only a few counts were recorded for this clonotype. The chain joins TRBV29-1 to TRBJ1-1; 7 positions agree with TRBD1. The V gene's germline CDR1 is SQVTM and CDR2 ANQGSEA. CDR3 length equals 14 residues. V lost 7 bases and J lost 6; bases outside the gene matches: 14. The CDR3 here is CSALTGLKGAEAFF. Written as DNA, the CDR3 is TGCAGCGCCCTGACAGGGTTGAAGGGCGCTGAAGCTTTCTTT. The variable domain in full, completed from reference TRBV29-1 and TRBJ1-1, reads SAVISQKPSRDICQRGTSLTIQCQVDSQVTMMFWYRQQPGQSLTLIATANQGSEATYESGFVIDKFPISRPNLTFSTLTVSNMSPEDSSIYLCSALTGLKGAEAFFGQGTRLTVV.

This chain joins TRBV27 and TRBJ2-6; 7 bases map to TRBD2. Germline V lookup: CDR1 MNHEY, CDR2 SMNVEV (reference sequence). This CDR3 is built from 18 residues. V dropped 6 bases and J dropped 0; count of bases not matched to a gene: 11. DNA of the CDR3: TGTGCCAGCAGCCAGTTCGGGGGGACTCTCTCTGGGGCCAACGTCCTGACTTTC. Its protein product is CASSQFGGTLSGANVLTF.

The chain employs TRBV12-3 or TRBV12-4 and TRBJ2-1; D may be TRBD1 or TRBD2 (5 bases each). Trimming pared 7 bases from V and 8 bases from J, leaving 9 bases between. The CDR3 length is 11 residues. CDR3 nucleotides: TGTGCCAGCACCGAGGGGTATGAGCAGTTCTTC. Protein sequence: CASTEGYEQFF.

V is TRBV15 and J is TRBJ1-4; a weak D match, TRBD1 (5 bases). The CDR3 sequence is 12 residues long. Germline-derived CDR1 and CDR2 are LNHNV and YYDKDF (reference sequence). The V and J ends lost 3 bases and 8 bases respectively, with 7 bases between them. The CDR3 DNA sequence: TGTGCCACCAGCAGGGAGGGGGAAAAACTGTTTTTT. Its protein is CATSREGEKLFF.

This clonotype was detected only a few times. The V and J genes are TRBV7-3 and TRBJ2-1; the match to TRBD2 covers 9 bases. Germline V gene sequence: CDR1 SGHTA, CDR2 FQGTGA. There are 14 residues in the CDR3. J was trimmed by 10 bases and V by 3 bases; bases with no gene match: 7. The CDR3 DNA reads TGTGCCAGCAGCTTCGACGGGACTAGCTCCGAGCAGTTCTTC. Its translation is CASSFDGTSSEQFF. The whole variable domain, filled in from reference TRBV7-3 and TRBJ2-1, reads GAGVSQTPSNKVTEKGKYVELRCDPISGHTALYWYRQSLGQGPEFLIYFQGTGAADDSGLPNDRFFAVRPEGSVSTLKIQRTERGDSAVYLCASSFDGTSSEQFFGPGTRLTVL.

This clonotype has only a few counts. This rearrangement joins TRBV5-1 to TRBJ1-1; D gene uncertain. The CDR3 sequence is 13 residues long. CDR1 and CDR2 (germline): SGHRS, YFSETQ. The V gene lost 4 bases and the J gene lost 1 base, with 8 bases spanning the gap. This chain's CDR3 is CASSPLENTEAFF. The CDR3 DNA is TGCGCCAGCAGCCCGCTGGAGAACACTGAAGCTTTCTTT.